A selection of T cell receptor beta chains follows, all from one sample in a study of beta chain features in type 1 diabetes. The assay was immunoSEQ multiplex PCR, and TCRdb's table has in-frame clones only and misses some. Seen here are around 500,000 clones, about 10% observed once, and the top ten hold less than 0.06%. Sequenced sample: naive CD4+ T cells from blood. The receptor set was obtained from a woman under 30 in good health. CDR3s include the opening cysteine and the closing phenylalanine or tryptophan. The D gene is left open where the match is weak. Size tells how often a clone was seen (once, few, many) or the class of an expanded clone, and some rows leave it out.

DNA: TGTGCCAGCAGACTTAACACTGAAGCTTTCTTT
CDR3: CASRLNTEAFF
D: .
size: few
length: 11
V: TRBV13
J: TRBJ1-1

DNA: TGTGCCAGTAGTATGTATCCCGACACTGAAGCTTTCTTT
CDR3: CASSMYPDTEAFF
D: .
size: once
length: 13
V: TRBV19
J: TRBJ1-1

DNA: TGTGCCAGCAGCGGTCAGCGGGCAGATACGCAGTATTTT
CDR3: CASSGQRADTQYF
D: .
size: few
length: 13
V: TRBV7-2
J: TRBJ2-3

DNA: TGTGCCAGCAGTCCCCGACAGAATTCACCCCTCCACTTT
CDR3: CASSPRQNSPLHF
D: .
size: .
length: 13
V: TRBV28
J: TRBJ1-6

DNA: TGTGCCAGCAGAAGGGGTTTGGGACAAGAGACCCAGTACTTC
CDR3: CASRRGLGQETQYF
D: .
size: few
length: 14
V: TRBV28
J: TRBJ2-5

DNA: TGCAGCTCCCAGAGCCAGGGGAGAGATACGCAGTATTTT
CDR3: CSSQSQGRDTQYF
D: .
size: few
length: 13
V: TRBV29-1
J: TRBJ2-3

DNA: TGTGCCAGCAGCATTAGACAGGGGAGCACTGAGCAGTTCTTC
CDR3: CASSIRQGSTEQFF
D: TRBD1
size: few
length: 14
V: TRBV7-9
J: TRBJ2-1

DNA: TGTGCCAGTGCTAGCGGGCGGACCTACGAGCAGTACTTC
CDR3: CASASGRTYEQYF
D: TRBD2
size: few
length: 13
V: TRBV10-3
J: TRBJ2-7

DNA: TGCAGCGTGCGTTGGACAGGGGAGACCCAGTACTTC
CDR3: CSVRWTGETQYF
D: TRBD1
size: few
length: 12
V: TRBV29-1
J: TRBJ2-5

DNA: TGTGCCACCAGCAGGGGTAGAACCTACGAGCAGTACTTC
CDR3: CATSRGRTYEQYF
D: .
size: .
length: 13
V: TRBV15
J: TRBJ2-7

DNA: TGTGCCAGTAGTATAGGCAGGACCCAAGAGACCCAGTACTTC
CDR3: CASSIGRTQETQYF
D: .
size: few
length: 14
V: TRBV19
J: TRBJ2-5

DNA: TGTGCCAGCAGCTTAGTGGGGACAGACTATGGCTACACCTTC
CDR3: CASSLVGTDYGYTF
D: TRBD1
size: few
length: 14
V: TRBV7-2
J: TRBJ1-2

DNA: TGCGCCAGCAGCACAGGACGTTATTACACCGGGGAGCTGTTTTTT
CDR3: CASSTGRYYTGELFF
D: .
size: .
length: 15
V: TRBV4-3
J: TRBJ2-2

DNA: TGTGCCAGCAGTGCGTCCGACGGCGCAGATACGCAGTATTTT
CDR3: CASSASDGADTQYF
D: .
size: .
length: 14
V: TRBV2
J: TRBJ2-3

DNA: TGTGCCAGCAGCCAAGCGGGGGATACGCAGTATTTT
CDR3: CASSQAGDTQYF
D: .
size: .
length: 12
V: TRBV14
J: TRBJ2-3

DNA: TGTGCCAGCAAGACTAGCGGGGCGTACAATGAGCAGTTCTTC
CDR3: CASKTSGAYNEQFF
D: TRBD2
size: few
length: 14
V: TRBV2
J: TRBJ2-1

DNA: TGCGCCAGCAGCTTGCGGGACCAGTTCCAAGAGACCCAGTACTTC
CDR3: CASSLRDQFQETQYF
D: .
size: few
length: 15
V: TRBV5-1
J: TRBJ2-5

DNA: TGTGCCAGCAGCCAAACCCGGACGGGGAACACTGAAGCTTTCTTT
CDR3: CASSQTRTGNTEAFF
D: .
size: .
length: 15
V: TRBV4-2
J: TRBJ1-1

DNA: TGTGCCAGCAGATTACAGGGGGGGTCCTCTGAAGCTTTCTTT
CDR3: CASRLQGGSSEAFF
D: TRBD1
size: .
length: 14
V: TRBV7-2
J: TRBJ1-1

DNA: TGTGCCAGCAGCCCGACGGGTAATGAGCAGTTCTTC
CDR3: CASSPTGNEQFF
D: .
size: few
length: 12
V: TRBV7-3
J: TRBJ2-1

DNA: TGTGCCAGTAGGAGGGACAGCCAAGAGACCCAGTACTTC
CDR3: CASRRDSQETQYF
D: TRBD1
size: few
length: 13
V: TRBV19
J: TRBJ2-5

DNA: TGCAGCTCCCGGACAGGGGATCATGAGCAGTTCTTC
CDR3: CSSRTGDHEQFF
D: TRBD1
size: .
length: 12
V: TRBV29-1
J: TRBJ2-1

DNA: TGTGCCAGCAGGCAGGGGGCTTGGAGGGAGACCCAGTACTTC
CDR3: CASRQGAWRETQYF
D: TRBD1
size: few
length: 14
V: TRBV28
J: TRBJ2-5

DNA: TGTGCCAGCAGCCCCCTTGGGACTAGCGGGTACAATGAGCAGTTCTTC
CDR3: CASSPLGTSGYNEQFF
D: TRBD2
size: .
length: 16
V: TRBV14
J: TRBJ2-1

DNA: TGTGCCACCAGCAGAGGGGTAAAGCCCACAGATACGCAGTATTTT
CDR3: CATSRGVKPTDTQYF
D: .
size: .
length: 15
V: TRBV15
J: TRBJ2-3

DNA: TGCGCCAGCAGCCAGGGCCCGGGACAGCTAACCGGGGAGCTGTTTTTT
CDR3: CASSQGPGQLTGELFF
D: TRBD1
size: few
length: 16
V: TRBV4-1
J: TRBJ2-2

DNA: TGTGCCAGCACCCGGGGCAGTAATAATGAAAAACTGTTTTTT
CDR3: CASTRGSNNEKLFF
D: .
size: .
length: 14
V: TRBV7-2
J: TRBJ1-4

DNA: TGTGCCAGCAGTCCCATGGGCGGGGAGCTGTTTTTT
CDR3: CASSPMGGELFF
D: .
size: few
length: 12
V: TRBV28
J: TRBJ2-2

DNA: TGCGCCAGCAGCCAGGGACTAGCCAACTACGAGCAGTACTTC
CDR3: CASSQGLANYEQYF
D: TRBD2
size: few
length: 14
V: TRBV4-3
J: TRBJ2-7

DNA: TGCGCCAGCAGTCTGGGCCACCAGGCAGATACGCAGTATTTT
CDR3: CASSLGHQADTQYF
D: .
size: few
length: 14
V: TRBV5-1
J: TRBJ2-3

DNA: TGTGCCAGCAGCTTTTTGGAGACCCAGTACTTC
CDR3: CASSFLETQYF
D: .
size: few
length: 11
V: TRBV7-2
J: TRBJ2-5

DNA: TGTGCCAGCAGCTTGTGGGCCATTAGCGGGGGCCCCTCCTACAATGAGCAGTTCTTC
CDR3: CASSLWAISGGPSYNEQFF
D: TRBD2
size: few
length: 19
V: TRBV5-4
J: TRBJ2-1

DNA: TGTGCCCGCAGCCAAGATGGGATGGCGGCCAGCTCCTACAATGAGCAGTTCTTC
CDR3: CARSQDGMAASSYNEQFF
D: .
size: .
length: 18
V: TRBV4-2
J: TRBJ2-1

DNA: TGTGCCAGCAGTTCGAACGGCCTCTCTTCTGGGGCCAACGTCCTGACTTTC
CDR3: CASSSNGLSSGANVLTF
D: .
size: few
length: 17
V: TRBV28
J: TRBJ2-6

DNA: TGTGCCTGGAGTGGACAGGTCGGGCAGCCCCAGCATTTT
CDR3: CAWSGQVGQPQHF
D: .
size: few
length: 13
V: TRBV30
J: TRBJ1-5

DNA: TGTGCCAGCAGCCTCCGACTAGCGGGGGGGCTGGATACGCAGTATTTT
CDR3: CASSLRLAGGLDTQYF
D: TRBD2
size: few
length: 16
V: TRBV7-2
J: TRBJ2-3

DNA: TGCGCCAGCAGGCAACAGGGGGATGATGGCTACACCTTC
CDR3: CASRQQGDDGYTF
D: TRBD1
size: few
length: 13
V: TRBV5-1
J: TRBJ1-2

DNA: TGTGCCAGCAGCTTTCGACAGGGGGTAATGGGCGAGCAGTTCTTC
CDR3: CASSFRQGVMGEQFF
D: TRBD1
size: few
length: 15
V: TRBV7-2
J: TRBJ2-1

DNA: TGCAGCGTTGAACTCTACAGAGGAGAGACCCAGTACTTC
CDR3: CSVELYRGETQYF
D: .
size: few
length: 13
V: TRBV29-1
J: TRBJ2-5

DNA: TGTGCCAGCAGCTTTAAAGCGGAGACCCAGTACTTC
CDR3: CASSFKAETQYF
D: .
size: .
length: 12
V: TRBV7-2
J: TRBJ2-5

DNA: TGTGCCAGCAGCCCGGGACTAGCTCAAGAGACCCAGTACTTC
CDR3: CASSPGLAQETQYF
D: TRBD2
size: .
length: 14
V: TRBV7-7
J: TRBJ2-5

DNA: TGTGCCACCAGCAGAGATCGTGGAGGGGCCCAGCCCCAGCATTTT
CDR3: CATSRDRGGAQPQHF
D: .
size: .
length: 15
V: TRBV15
J: TRBJ1-5

DNA: TGTGCCGGTTCTAGCGGGAGACTGGGCAATGAGCAGTTCTTC
CDR3: CAGSSGRLGNEQFF
D: TRBD2
size: many
length: 14
V: TRBV30
J: TRBJ2-1

DNA: TGTGCCAGCAGCCCCCATTTGACTGGCCGGGCGGATACGCAGTATTTT
CDR3: CASSPHLTGRADTQYF
D: .
size: few
length: 16
V: TRBV7-2
J: TRBJ2-3

DNA: TGTGCCAGCAGGGTCGGGAGTACGGATACGCAGTATTTT
CDR3: CASRVGSTDTQYF
D: .
size: .
length: 13
V: TRBV27
J: TRBJ2-3

DNA: TGTGCCAGCAGCTTTTCCAACAGGGGGACCGGGGAGCTGTTTTTT
CDR3: CASSFSNRGTGELFF
D: TRBD1
size: .
length: 15
V: TRBV7-2
J: TRBJ2-2

DNA: TGTGCCAGCAGCTTGCTGGGCTCATACAATGAGCAGTTCTTC
CDR3: CASSLLGSYNEQFF
D: .
size: few
length: 14
V: TRBV11-1
J: TRBJ2-1

DNA: TGTGCCAGCAGCTCTCCCCTAGGGGGGCGGTTAGCAGATACGCAGTATTTT
CDR3: CASSSPLGGRLADTQYF
D: .
size: .
length: 17
V: TRBV7-2
J: TRBJ2-3

DNA: TGTGCCTGGGGCCGGGGACAGGGCCTTGAAGCTTTCTTT
CDR3: CAWGRGQGLEAFF
D: TRBD1
size: .
length: 13
V: TRBV30
J: TRBJ1-1